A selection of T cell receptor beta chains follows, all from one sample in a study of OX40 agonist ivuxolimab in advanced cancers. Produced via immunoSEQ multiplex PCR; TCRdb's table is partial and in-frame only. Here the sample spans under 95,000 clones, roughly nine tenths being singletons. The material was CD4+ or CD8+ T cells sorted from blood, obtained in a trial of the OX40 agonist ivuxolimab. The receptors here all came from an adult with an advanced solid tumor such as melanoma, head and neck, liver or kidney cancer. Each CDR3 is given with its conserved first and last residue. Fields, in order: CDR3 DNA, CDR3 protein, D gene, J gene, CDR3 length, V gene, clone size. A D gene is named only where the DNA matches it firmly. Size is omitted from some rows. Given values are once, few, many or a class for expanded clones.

DNA: TGTGCCAGCAGTACTCACCGGGACAGGCCGTTCTCTGAAGCTTTCTTT; CDR3: CASSTHRDRPFSEAFF; D: TRBD1; J: TRBJ1-1; length: 16; V: TRBV28; size: -
DNA: TGTGCCTGGAGTGGCGGCGTGGGGCAGGGCACAGATACGCAGTATTTT; CDR3: CAWSGGVGQGTDTQYF; D: -; J: TRBJ2-3; length: 16; V: TRBV30; size: -
DNA: TGCAGCGTTGAAGACCCGGGGGGAGATACGCAGTATTTT; CDR3: CSVEDPGGDTQYF; D: TRBD2; J: TRBJ2-3; length: 13; V: TRBV29-1; size: -
DNA: TGTGCCTGGAGTCCATGGGCTAAGAATGAAAAACTGTTTTTT; CDR3: CAWSPWAKNEKLFF; D: -; J: TRBJ1-4; length: 14; V: TRBV30; size: -
DNA: TGTGCCAGCAGCATGGACTCCCAGGGTGAGCAGTTCTTC; CDR3: CASSMDSQGEQFF; D: -; J: TRBJ2-1; length: 13; V: TRBV7-7; size: -
DNA: TGCGCCAGCAGCCGGGACAGGGGGAGAGATACGCAGTATTTT; CDR3: CASSRDRGRDTQYF; D: TRBD1; J: TRBJ2-3; length: 14; V: TRBV5-1; size: -
DNA: TGTGCCAGTAGCCCCCAAGTACGGGCAGATACGCAGTATTTT; CDR3: CASSPQVRADTQYF; D: -; J: TRBJ2-3; length: 14; V: TRBV19; size: -
DNA: TGTGCCAGCAGCAAAGAAAGACAGGGGGCGAGAGGCACAGATACGCAGTATTTT; CDR3: CASSKERQGARGTDTQYF; D: -; J: TRBJ2-3; length: 18; V: TRBV21-1; size: -
DNA: TGTGCCAGCAGCTTACCCCCATTTAGGCCGGAGACAGGGGCAAGGTACGAGCAGTACTTC; CDR3: CASSLPPFRPETGARYEQYF; D: TRBD1; J: TRBJ2-7; length: 20; V: TRBV7-6; size: -
DNA: TGTGCCAGTAAAAGGACAGGGGGCTCAGATACGCAGTATTTT; CDR3: CASKRTGGSDTQYF; D: TRBD1; J: TRBJ2-3; length: 14; V: TRBV19; size: once
DNA: TGTGCCAGCAGTCCCCTAGGAAACACCATATATTTT; CDR3: CASSPLGNTIYF; D: -; J: TRBJ1-3; length: 12; V: TRBV2; size: -
DNA: TGCGCCAGCAGCTTGGGTGGGACGGCCAACACTGAAGCTTTCTTT; CDR3: CASSLGGTANTEAFF; D: -; J: TRBJ1-1; length: 15; V: TRBV5-1; size: -
DNA: TGTGCCAGCAGCTTTTCCGAGGGGCAGCCCCAGCATTTT; CDR3: CASSFSEGQPQHF; D: -; J: TRBJ1-5; length: 13; V: TRBV11-2; size: few
DNA: TGTGCCAGCAGCCAATCGGGGGGCGCGGGCAATCAGCCCCAGCATTTT; CDR3: CASSQSGGAGNQPQHF; D: -; J: TRBJ1-5; length: 16; V: TRBV4-2; size: -
DNA: TGTGCCAGCAGCTTAGGAGGGGAAAGGCTGTTTTTT; CDR3: CASSLGGERLFF; D: -; J: TRBJ2-2; length: 12; V: TRBV7-8; size: -